The TCR beta chain described here comes from a study of blood T cell repertoires in COVID-19. V lost 10 bases to trimming and J lost 1 base, with 10 bases between them. The CDR3 spans 13 residues. Germline assignment: CDR1 MRHNA and CDR2 SNTAGT. Clones were sequenced by immunoSEQ multiplex PCR, and TCRdb holds only the in-frame ones, with some missing. The sample has hundreds of thousands of clones, around 89% seen once. V is TRBV6-4 and J is TRBJ2-2; D is uncertain. The sequencing sample was made of PBMCs or T cells enriched from blood (not recorded which). This TCR was sampled from a man aged 18 to 35 who had recovered from COVID-19. Here the CDR3 DNA reads TGTGCCACCAGACACCAGAACACCGGGGAGCTGTTTTTT. Protein sequence: CATRHQNTGELFF.